The 32 T cell receptor beta chains given below trace back to one sample, sequenced in a study of radiation and T cells in renal cell carcinoma. Data came from immunoSEQ multiplex PCR; TCRdb stores just in-frame clones and leaves some out. The profile shows 20,000 to 25,000 clones, more than 75% of them singletons. The time point was: baseline pretreatment blood. Treatment defined: 15 Gy SBRT to primary tumor, nephrectomy 4 weeks later. The sample was blood, taken from a patient whose treatment included radiotherapy and nephrectomy. These receptors originate from a man between 60 and 75 years old with renal cell carcinoma.

The chain combines TRBV7-9 with TRBJ2-5; D is ambiguous. Between the trimmed V and J ends, which lost 1 base and 9 bases, there was a span of 9 bases. The CDR3 sequence is 12 residues long. Germline V gene data show CDR1 as SEHNR and CDR2 as FQNEAQ (reference sequence). CDR3 in amino acids: CASSLDSVPQYF. The CDR3 DNA reads TGTGCCAGCAGCTTAGATTCGGTCCCCCAGTACTTC.

The V gene is TRBV5-1, the J gene TRBJ1-1; D is unresolved. Trimming took 0 bases from V and 7 from J, leaving 10 bases between them. The CDR3 runs to 13 residues. Germline V CDR1 and CDR2: SGHRS, YFSETQ. The DNA for the CDR3 is TGCGCCAGCAGCTTGGTGGGCCCAATTGAAGCTTTCTTT. Translated: CASSLVGPIEAFF.

This clone occurred a few times. DNA of the CDR3: TGTGCCAGCAGCCCCGGGACTTCCAACTATGGCTACACCTTC. It specifies CASSPGTSNYGYTF. The chain carries TRBV6-1 and TRBJ1-2; tentatively, D is TRBD1 (5 bases). The V and J ends lost 6 bases and 2 bases respectively, with 13 bases between them. The CDR3 extends over 14 amino acids. Germline V gene data show CDR1 as MNHNS and CDR2 as SASEGT.

This sequence joins TRBV7-8 and TRBJ2-7, with D uncertain. Germline V gene sequence: CDR1 SGHVS, CDR2 FQNEAQ. The length of the CDR3 is 13 residues. V was shortened by 1 base and J by 5 bases, with 9 bases between the two germline ends. CDR3 in amino acids: CASSLETRDEQYF. CDR3 sequence (DNA): TGTGCCAGCAGCTTAGAGACCCGAGACGAGCAGTACTTC.

A single count supports this clone. The chain has TRBV9 and TRBJ1-3; no clear D gene. CDR3 length: 15 residues. Germline lookup yields CDR1 SGDLS and CDR2 YYNGEE. Between the trimmed V and J ends, which lost 0 bases and 4 bases, there was a span of 11 bases. The CDR3 DNA reads as TGTGCCAGCAGCGTAGCTATCACGGACGGAAACACCATATATTTT. It yields the protein CASSVAITDGNTIYF.

J is TRBJ2-2 and V is TRBV7-9, with D maybe TRBD2 (6 bases). CDR1 SEHNR and CDR2 FQNEAQ come from the germline V gene (reference sequence). V shed 1 base and J shed 1 base, with 10 bases lying between them. This CDR3 has 16 residues. The CDR3 DNA reads TGTGCCAGCAGCTTAGTTCGAGCGGGGAACACCGGGGAGCTGTTTTTT. The encoded protein is CASSLVRAGNTGELFF.

J is TRBJ1-2 and V is TRBV7-8, with 7 bases fitting TRBD1. Germline V gene data show CDR1 as SGHVS and CDR2 as FQNEAQ. This CDR3 spans 17 amino acids. The ends lost 5 bases at V and 0 bases at J; junction bases unmatched: 12. The CDR3 protein is CASSPIRSRGSNYGYTF. CDR3 coding DNA: TGTGCCAGCAGCCCTATCCGGTCCAGGGGGTCTAACTATGGCTACACCTTC. The full variable domain, with the rest looked up from reference TRBV7-8 and TRBJ1-2, is GAGVSQSPRYKVAKRGQDVALRCDPISGHVSLFWYQQALGQGPEFLTYFQNEAQLDKSGLPSDRFFAERPEGSVSTLKIQRTQQEDSAVYLCASSPIRSRGSNYGYTFGSGTRLTVV.

The gene calls are TRBV6-1 and TRBJ1-2; the D gene is possibly TRBD1 (5 bases). The V end lost 3 bases, the J end lost 8 bases, and 19 bases lay between the germline ends. The CDR3 sequence is 15 residues long. CDR1 and CDR2 from the germline V gene are MNHNS and SASEGT. The CDR3 DNA sequence: TGTGCCAGCAGTGATGGGGGGAGTGGGCGGAGGGGCTACACCTTC. Protein product: CASSDGGSGRRGYTF.

V gene TRBV7-6 combines with J gene TRBJ2-2; tentative D call: TRBD2 (7 bases). The length of the CDR3 is 14 residues. V dropped 5 bases and J dropped 6 bases, with 13 bases sitting between them. CDR1 and CDR2 (germline): SGHVS, FNYEAQ. CDR3: CASSRRGGAGELFF. The DNA for the CDR3 is TGTGCCAGCAGCCGTCGAGGGGGGGCCGGGGAGCTGTTTTTT.

This clone appeared a single time. The rearrangement links TRBV7-9 to TRBJ2-3; 8 nucleotides line up with TRBD1. The V and J ends lost 8 bases and 0 bases, in that order; junction bases with no gene match: 4. Germline values: CDR1 SEHNR, CDR2 FQNEAQ (reference sequence). The CDR3 extends over 14 amino acids. The CDR3 region has the DNA TGTGCCAGCGGACAGGGCACTAGCACAGATACGCAGTATTTT. Its protein is CASGQGTSTDTQYF.

The chain links TRBV7-6 to TRBJ2-1; 7 nucleotides line up with TRBD2. Germline assignment: CDR1 SGHVS and CDR2 FNYEAQ. V gave up 5 bases and J gave up 7 bases; unmatched junction bases: 8. The CDR3 runs 14 residues. As DNA, the CDR3 is TGTGCCAGCAGCCGCACAGGAGCGGGGAATGAGCAGTTCTTC. Translating it yields CASSRTGAGNEQFF.

The chain combines TRBV4-1 with TRBJ2-1, with no clear D. Germline V CDR1 and CDR2: MGHRA, YSYEKL. V was pared by 4 bases and J by 5 bases, with 15 bases between. The CDR3 loop spans 15 amino acids. The CDR3 region is CASSLVPSRNNEQFF. The DNA for the CDR3 is TGCGCCAGCAGCCTCGTCCCCTCTAGAAACAATGAGCAGTTCTTC.

The V call is TRBV5-6, the J call TRBJ2-3; D unclear. V was trimmed by 2 bases and J by 2 bases, leaving 6 bases between them. Per the germline V gene, CDR1 is SGHDT and CDR2 is YYEEEE. The CDR3 length is 13 residues. CDR3 protein: CASSFVDTDTQYF. The CDR3 nucleotides are TGTGCCAGCAGCTTTGTTGACACAGATACGCAGTATTTT.

This chain uses TRBV4-1 with TRBJ2-7; 8 bases align to TRBD2. Germline V gene sequence: CDR1 MGHRA, CDR2 YSYEKL. V lost 1 base, J lost 0 bases, and 5 bases stayed unmatched. The CDR3 loop spans 16 amino acids. CDR3 nucleotide sequence: TGCGCCAGCAGCCAAGGGGGACTAGTGAGCTCCTACGAGCAGTACTTC. Its protein product is CASSQGGLVSSYEQYF.

The sample holds one count of this clone. The V gene is TRBV5-5, the J gene TRBJ2-5; no clear D. Germline V gives CDR1 SGHKS, CDR2 YYEKEE (reference sequence). The CDR3 loop spans 17 amino acids. V lost 1 base and J 0 bases, leaving 16 bases between the germline ends. For the CDR3, the DNA is TGTGCCAGCAGCTTGCGGTTATGGCAGACCTACCAAGAGACCCAGTACTTC. It encodes CASSLRLWQTYQETQYF.

This clone was seen a few times. The rearrangement joins TRBV2 to TRBJ1-1; unclear D gene. V was clipped by 2 bases and J by 11 bases, with 15 bases between them. CDR3 length: 13 amino acids. Germline V gives CDR1 SNHLY, CDR2 FYNNEI. The CDR3 here is CASSETEGGGAFF. The CDR3 DNA reads TGTGCCAGCAGTGAAACGGAGGGTGGAGGGGCTTTCTTT.

This clone was seen just once. This chain uses TRBV15 with TRBJ2-5, with D unresolved. CDR3 length: 13 residues. The germline V gene encodes CDR1 LNHNV and CDR2 YYDKDF (reference sequence). Trimming cost V 0 bases and J 5 bases, with 7 bases left between them. CDR3 in amino acids: CATSRDARETQYF. The CDR3 nucleotides are TGTGCCACCAGCAGAGATGCTAGGGAGACCCAGTACTTC.

This rearrangement joins TRBV5-1 to TRBJ1-2; D perhaps matches TRBD1 (5 bases). V was cut by 0 bases and J by 2 bases, with 11 bases left in between. This CDR3 has 15 amino acids. Germline V CDR1 and CDR2: SGHRS, YFSETQ. The CDR3 DNA is TGCGCCAGCAGCTTGGATTCGGCAGGGAACTATGGCTACACCTTC. Its protein is CASSLDSAGNYGYTF. The full variable domain, in which reference TRBV5-1 and TRBJ1-2 provide the parts outside the CDR3, is KAGVTQTPRYLIKTRGQQVTLSCSPISGHRSVSWYQQTPGQGLQFLFEYFSETQRNKGNFPGRFSGRQFSNSRSEMNVSTLELGDSALYLCASSLDSAGNYGYTFGSGTRLTVV.

This clone was counted only a few times. The chain recombines TRBV27 with TRBJ2-6; D remains ambiguous. CDR3 size: 17 residues. CDR1 is MNHEY and CDR2 is SMNVEV in the germline V gene (reference sequence). The V end lost 1 base, the J end lost 0 bases, and 10 bases lay between the germline ends. CDR3 loop: CASSLFGAGSGANVLTF. The CDR3, as DNA: TGTGCCAGCAGTTTATTTGGTGCCGGCTCTGGGGCCAACGTCCTGACTTTC. Looking up the rest from reference TRBV27 and TRBJ2-6 gives the full variable domain: EAQVTQNPRYLITVTGKKLTVTCSQNMNHEYMSWYRQDPGLGLRQIYYSMNVEVTDKGDVPEGYKVSRKEKRNFPLILESPSPNQTSLYFCASSLFGAGSGANVLTFGAGSRLTVL.

This chain joins TRBV9 and TRBJ2-7; the match to TRBD2 covers 9 bases. This CDR3 is built from 14 residues. The germline gives CDR1 SGDLS, CDR2 YYNGEE. The V and J ends lost 2 bases and 5 bases, in that order; junction bases with no gene match: 5. In DNA form, the CDR3 reads TGTGCCAGCAGCGTTAGCGGGAGAAGGGACGAGCAGTACTTC. It encodes CASSVSGRRDEQYF.

The V gene is TRBV30, the J gene TRBJ1-2; D gene unclear. The CDR3 runs to 14 residues. V was trimmed by 3 bases and J by 5 bases, leaving 16 bases between them. Germline assignment: CDR1 GTSNPN and CDR2 SVGIG (reference sequence). The DNA for the CDR3 is TGTGCCTGGAGAAGCTTGGCTAATTTTTATGGCTACACCTTC. This sequence encodes CAWRSLANFYGYTF.

The gene calls are TRBV19 and TRBJ1-2, with D possibly TRBD1 on 6 matching bases. The germline gives CDR1 LNHDA, CDR2 SQIVND (reference sequence). This CDR3 is 15 amino acids long. V was clipped by 3 bases and J by 5 bases, with 16 bases between them. CDR3 protein: CASSIGGTLNYGYTF. CDR3 in DNA: TGTGCCAGTAGTATCGGCGGGACATTGAATTATGGCTACACCTTC.

The chain recombines TRBV4-2 with TRBJ2-7; no clear D gene. V lost 0 bases to trimming and J lost 3 bases, with 15 bases between them. This CDR3 is built from 16 residues. The germline V gene has CDR1 LGHNA and CDR2 YNFKEQ. The chain's CDR3 is CASSQDREVKVYEQYF. The CDR3 DNA follows: TGTGCCAGCAGCCAAGATAGAGAGGTCAAGGTCTACGAGCAGTACTTC.

This chain uses TRBV6-9 with TRBJ2-3, with 9 bases matching TRBD2. The CDR3 runs to 15 residues. Germline loops: CDR1 MNHGY, CDR2 SVAAGI. V dropped 5 bases and J dropped 5; count of bases not matched to a gene: 8. The CDR3 bases are TGTGCCAGCAGTCTATGGGGCGGGAGGGAAGATACGCAGTATTTT. Translation: CASSLWGGREDTQYF.

In this sample, this clone turned up a few times. CDR3 DNA sequence: TGTGCCAGCAGCAAAGGTCCCGCCCTCCGGGACTACTTCTACGAGCAGTACTTC. It translates to CASSKGPALRDYFYEQYF. The chain uses TRBV7-2 and TRBJ2-7, with 7 bases that match TRBD2. The CDR3 has 18 residues. Germline CDR1 is SGHTA and CDR2 is FQGNSA. V trimming: 5 bases; J trimming: 3 bases; junction bases outside the gene matches: 19.

The rearrangement links TRBV19 to TRBJ2-1; 10 bases fit TRBD2. Germline CDR1 is LNHDA and CDR2 is SQIVND (reference sequence). The trim removed 4 bases at V and 0 bases at J, leaving 6 bases unmatched. This CDR3 spans 17 amino acids. The CDR3 protein is CASSKGAGGSSYNEQFF. In DNA, the CDR3 is TGTGCCAGTAGTAAGGGAGCGGGGGGGAGCTCCTACAATGAGCAGTTCTTC. The full variable domain, with the rest looked up from reference TRBV19 and TRBJ2-1, is DGGITQSPKYLFRKEGQNVTLSCEQNLNHDAMYWYRQDPGQGLRLIYYSQIVNDFQKGDIAEGYSVSREKKESFPLTVTSAQKNPTAFYLCASSKGAGGSSYNEQFFGPGTRLTVL.

This clone has more than one count but fewer than ten. The chain recombines TRBV5-4 with TRBJ1-2; 8 positions agree with TRBD1. With V trimmed by 0 bases and J by 7 bases, 5 bases remained unmatched. CDR1 is SGHNT and CDR2 is YYREEE in the germline V gene (reference sequence). The CDR3 is 14 amino acids. Here the CDR3 DNA reads TGTGCCAGCAGCTTGGAATTGCAGGGGGCTGGCTACACCTTC. This encodes CASSLELQGAGYTF.

There are a few counts of this clone. The chain combines TRBV6-1 with TRBJ2-7, with D unresolved. The CDR3 sequence is 12 residues long. The V gene's germline CDR1 is MNHNS and CDR2 SASEGT. V lost 0 bases to trimming and J lost 7 bases, with 7 bases between them. CDR3 protein: CASSEAGREQYF. The CDR3 DNA sequence: TGTGCCAGCAGTGAAGCGGGTAGGGAGCAGTACTTC.

The chain recombines TRBV6-1 with TRBJ1-2; weak D call: TRBD1 (5 bases). Trimming stripped 7 bases from V and 1 base from J, with 16 bases between. The CDR3 is made up of 15 amino acids. CDR1 and CDR2 from the germline V gene are MNHNS and SASEGT. CDR3 loop: CASNRAGSGNYGYTF. The CDR3 coding sequence is TGTGCCAGCAATCGGGCAGGGAGTGGTAACTATGGCTACACCTTC.

The chain links TRBV11-2 to TRBJ2-2; tentatively, D is TRBD2 (5 bases). Looked up from germline, CDR1 is SGHAT and CDR2 is FQNNGV. The V end lost 1 base, the J end lost 8 bases, and 14 bases lay between the germline ends. This CDR3 contains 15 residues. The CDR3 DNA reads TGTGCCAGCAGCTTAGGCCTAGCATCGGGAGGGGAGCTGTTTTTT. It encodes CASSLGLASGGELFF.

The J gene is TRBJ2-7, the V gene TRBV2; 9 positions match TRBD2. J gave up 0 bases and V 6 bases, and 3 bases lay outside the gene matches. The CDR3 extends over 14 amino acids. In germline, CDR1 is SNHLY, CDR2 FYNNEI. The CDR3 is CASRETSGSYEQYF. The CDR3 nucleotides read TGTGCCAGCAGGGAGACTAGCGGCTCCTACGAGCAGTACTTC. Complete variable domain (other parts from reference TRBV2 and TRBJ2-7): EPEVTQTPSHQVTQMGQEVILRCVPISNHLYFYWYRQILGQKVEFLVSFYNNEISEKSEIFDDQFSVERPDGSNFTLKIRSTKLEDSAMYFCASRETSGSYEQYFGPGTRLTVT.

This chain links TRBV10-3 with TRBJ2-5; 7 bases are shared with TRBD1. The CDR3 totals 16 residues. Trimming cost V 10 bases and J 3 bases; bases outside gene matches: 17. Germline V gives CDR1 ENHRY, CDR2 SYGVKD. The CDR3 sequence: CATRAIGKGQKETQYF. CDR3 bases: TGTGCCACCCGTGCTATCGGGAAGGGACAGAAAGAGACCCAGTACTTC.